Sequencing of this TCR beta chain was carried out in a study of post-analysis software for immune sequencing data. Study as a whole: Relapsing-remitting, secondary progressive and progressive-relapsing multiple sclerosis courses were included.

This clonotype was found many times. The antigen remains unidentified. Broader study findings: Five or six TRBV segments were significantly more frequent in patients than in controls. TRBV5-6, TRBV5-1 and TRBV20-1 were among these segments.

Incorporated into the TCR beta cDNA libraries were unique molecular identifiers, which served to reduce PCR and sequencing biases. About half a million cDNA molecules were recovered from an input of roughly 0.85 to 10 million T cells. From the PCR reads, TCRdb called clonotypes with MiXCR, one entry per CDR3 protein. This table has just over 250,000 distinct CDR3 sequences, 30% to 45% appearing once. The CDR3 runs 14 residues. Germline trimming cut 7 bases from V and 9 bases from J; bases unmatched to any gene: 7. CDR1 LNHDA and CDR2 SQIVND come from the germline V gene (reference sequence). Specimen: blood. This receptor was obtained from a girl under 18 with multiple sclerosis. The chain recombines TRBV19 with TRBJ2-1, with TRBD1 matching over 12 bases. The CDR3 sequence is CASTPGQGAGEQFF. The CDR3 nucleotides are TGTGCCAGTACCCCGGGACAGGGGGCGGGTGAGCAGTTCTTC.